A selection of T cell receptor beta chains follows, all from one sample in a study of read filtering for tumor transcriptome and immune sequencing. One entry per CDR3 protein results from TCRdb running MiXCR on the reads. The sample shows under 60,000 distinct CDR3 sequences, approximately 18% of them seen only once. The specimen sequenced was a population of CD138-negative cells sorted from bone marrow. These receptors originate from a donor aged 40 or over with multiple myeloma. CDR3s include the opening cysteine and the closing phenylalanine or tryptophan.

>TRBJ2-1|TRBV20-1
CSARGNWNEQFF
>TRBJ2-7|TRBV14
CASSQDQVGVKYF
>TRBJ2-7|TRBV6-6
CASRSSGGYEQYF
>TRBJ2-1|TRBV19
CASSRLLAGRDGEQFF
>TRBJ2-1|TRBV7-3
CASSLGTAGGSYNEQFF
>TRBJ2-1|TRBV6-2/TRBV6-3
CASSYWVLNEQFF
>TRBJ1-3|TRBV29-1
CSVKGADTIYF
>TRBJ2-1|TRBV27
CASSLEGQGHNEQFF
>TRBJ1-5|TRBV6-1
CASSRYRGDSNQPHHF
>TRBJ2-5|TRBV5-1
CASNFGGGETQYF
>TRBJ2-7|TRBV29-1
CSRESGTPSYEQYF
>TRBJ1-5|TRBV30
CAWSRRGPNQPQHF
>TRBJ2-3|TRBV7-8
CASSLLIEPTADTQYF
>TRBJ1-1|TRBV18
CASSRDGNVNTEAFF
>TRBJ2-2|TRBV5-1
CASSFSGNTGELFF
>TRBJ2-1|TRBV7-9
CASSPRTSGRDVNEQFF
>TRBJ2-3|TRBV5-1
CASSSHWTSGAEDTQYF
>TRBJ2-7|TRBV11-3
CASSHRLAGVGEQYF
>TRBJ2-5|TRBV7-2
CASSSIGRPGETQYF
>TRBJ2-7|TRBV27
CASTGTSGSWRSYEQYF
>TRBJ1-5|TRBV19
CASSPRDIGNQPQHF
>TRBJ1-5|TRBV2
CASSALSGTANQPQHF
>TRBJ2-7|TRBV7-2
CASSRHLGSSGSFYEQYF
>TRBJ2-1|TRBV6-2/TRBV6-3
CASTLYNEQFF
>TRBJ2-5|TRBV29-1
CSVVTGHTQYF
>TRBJ2-1|TRBV5-1
CASSPTSGKYNEQFF
>TRBJ1-1|TRBV20-1
CSALGGRGTEAFF
>TRBJ2-1|TRBV27
CASSDPLSGSNNEQFF
>TRBJ2-3|TRBV7-2
CASSLAGGYTDTQYF
>TRBJ2-5|TRBV7-7
CASSTDRGPETQYF
>TRBJ1-4|TRBV6-5
CASSYSGGANEKLFF
>TRBJ2-2|TRBV27
CASSPQTGGNGELFF
>TRBJ2-5|TRBV5-1
CASSLSPKETQYF
>TRBJ2-1|TRBV30
CAWSDGLALYNEQFF
>TRBJ2-1|TRBV6-6
CASSPTLQREPVNEQLF
>TRBJ1-6|TRBV7-8
CASSPTRGSPLHF
>TRBJ1-1|TRBV6-2/TRBV6-3
CASSRWGTEAFF
>TRBJ2-5|TRBV11-2
CASSRQETQYF
>TRBJ2-5|TRBV15
CATSRVGVVETQYF
>TRBJ1-5|TRBV7-6
CASGRGSNQPQHF
>TRBJ2-5|TRBV20-1
CSARRKELETQYF
>TRBJ2-2|TRBV19
CASSMSGSGTGELFF
>TRBJ1-5|TRBV6-6
CASSPNRGPQPQHF
>TRBJ1-5|TRBV13
CASSQATQIGQPQHF
>TRBJ2-2|TRBV29-1
CSVVASGSSGELFF
>TRBJ2-5|TRBV5-1
CASSRGQIQETQYF
>TRBJ1-6|TRBV12-3/TRBV12-4
CASRLNGPPNSPLHF
>TRBJ2-3|TRBV5-1
CASSPAGAADTQYF
>TRBJ2-1|TRBV4-1
CASSLRGGVFDEQFF